This TCR beta chain was identified during a study of regulatory T cells in long-lasting Graves disease. In the case of this clonotype: Its cognate antigen is unknown.

Trimming pared 3 bases from V and 2 bases from J, leaving 25 bases between. CDR1 and CDR2 (germline): LGHNA, YNFKEQ. The CDR3 runs to 19 residues. Study-wide points: It was in persistent disease that TRBV28, TRBJ1-2 and TRBJ2-5 were favored. Persistent-disease Graves' patients showed less TCR diversity than new cases.

CDR3-region Arm-PCR and iRepertoire HTBI primers produced the TCR beta libraries. TCRdb passed the multiplex PCR reads through MiXCR, listing each CDR3 protein once. The profile shows a few hundred thousand distinct CDR3 sequences, about a sixth of them singletons. Time point specified: newly diagnosed GD, antithyroid drugs for less than 3 months. Preparation of the TCR library used RNA extracted from PBMCs. The authors drew 7.5 to 10 milliliters of peripheral blood into EDTA tubes. The data were also submitted as part of a second study, on T cells in Graves' hyperthyroidism and ophthalmopathy. That report notes: Carried out on the TCR CDR3, a first-round RT-PCR used the HTBI primer set.

The source material was peripheral blood mononuclear cells (PBMCs), sampled at new diagnosis, from a patient treated with antithyroid drugs. This chain uses TRBV4-2 with TRBJ1-1, with D unresolved. The sequence derives from a woman aged 18-29 years with Graves disease. In nucleotides, the CDR3 is TGTGCCAGCAGCCAGGCCGGTAGGGCCTCCCGGGGAGGTAACACTGAAGCTTTCTTT. This codes for CASSQAGRASRGGNTEAFF.